This paragraph reports one T cell receptor beta chain. Its cognate antigen is unknown. The sample originates from a study of T-cell memory formation after mild COVID-19. Constant-segment-primed 5'RACE gave TCR alpha and TCR beta cDNA libraries with sample barcodes and UMIs. TCRdb re-derived calls from the 5' RACE reads in MiXCR, one entry per CDR3 protein. The table includes under 250,000 distinct CDR3 sequences, 15% detected once. Points from the study as a whole: Contracting CD4+ clones sat mainly in CM and EM; CD8+ in EMRA.

Germline loops: CDR1 LGHDT, CDR2 YNNKEL (reference sequence). Trimming took 0 bases from V and 3 from J, leaving 12 bases between them. This CDR3 comprises 16 residues. The receptor's source is an adult woman who had mild COVID-19 (a few samples of this study predate the infection). Cell type and time point are not known. Sequenced input: PBMCs or a T cell subset sorted from them (not recorded which). The V gene is TRBV3-1, the J gene TRBJ2-1; a possible D gene is TRBD2 (8 bases). CDR3 in amino acids: CASSQDSGTDYNEQFF. CDR3 coding DNA: TGTGCCAGCAGCCAAGATAGCGGGACAGACTACAATGAGCAGTTCTTC.